Listed below are T cell receptor beta chains from one sample, sequenced in a study of radiotherapy plus CTLA-4 blockade in lung cancer. Sequencing was performed with immunoSEQ multiplex PCR; in TCRdb, only in-frame clones are kept and a portion is missing. The repertoire has around 20,000 clones, approximately 85% of them found once; the top ten carry 23%. Sample: peripheral blood, taken from a patient treated with radiotherapy plus ipilimumab. The receptors shown here come from a human donor with non-small cell lung cancer whose response to radiotherapy plus ipilimumab could not be evaluated. Each CDR3 is given without its conserved first and last residue. The order of the fields is J gene, V gene, CDR3 protein.

TRBJ1-3 | TRBV28 | ASRGTGGPGNTIY
TRBJ1-4 | TRBV27 | ASTSYIRGLGEKLF
TRBJ2-2 | TRBV7-8 | ASLRGVQGGELF
TRBJ2-7 | TRBV5-4 | ASRNPGTGNYEQY
TRBJ1-1 | TRBV19 | ASSPYETGDTEAF
TRBJ2-1 | TRBV4-1 | ASSPRDWNLNEQF
TRBJ1-4 | TRBV10-3 | AIRRDREGEKLF
TRBJ2-1 | TRBV4-2 | ASSQDYQRGSNEQF
TRBJ2-3 | TRBV4-1 | ASSQRGGSSTDTQY
TRBJ2-7 | TRBV28 | ASGQRWQY
TRBJ2-2 | TRBV2 | ASSEGRLTDTGELF
TRBJ2-3 | TRBV25-1 | ASSRGDTQY
TRBJ1-4 | TRBV9 | ASSAGLELF
TRBJ2-7 | TRBV19 | ASSIGLAVTSYEQY